The entry below describes one T cell receptor (beta chain). This CDR3 contains 14 residues. Trimming cost V 0 bases and J 4 bases, with 7 bases left between them. The V gene's germline CDR1 is SGHNT and CDR2 YYREEE (reference sequence). This specimen comes from a study of blood T cell repertoires in COVID-19. Study details: The study drew acute and convalescent COVID-19 samples from the United States, Italy and Spain. T cells, B-cell-depleted T cells, or PBMCs provided the cDNA or gDNA that served as material.

As originally analysed: Reference gene primers were amplified, and this amplification served to estimate nucleated cell counts. Method: immunoSEQ multiplex PCR; TCRdb's copy keeps in-frame clones and lacks some. That table is the source of V, J and clone size, and D and trimming were worked out from the DNA. The sample shows about 280,000 clones, roughly 85% of them seen only once. The chain has TRBV5-4 and TRBJ1-4; perhaps TRBD1 as D (5 bases). The sequence derives from a man in his fifties with active or convalescent COVID-19. The source material was peripheral blood. The CDR3 here is CASSLAGFNEKLFF. The CDR3 DNA sequence: TGTGCCAGCAGCTTGGCAGGGTTTAATGAAAAACTGTTTTTT.